What follows are 20 T cell receptor beta chains derived from one specimen sequenced in a study of identical twins. One entry per CDR3 protein results from TCRdb running MiXCR on the 5' RACE reads. Of 450,000 to 600,000 distinct CDR3 sequences in the sample, about a fifth were seen once. The sample also formed part of further work on yellow fever vaccine responses in identical twins.

The sequenced sample was CD4+ T cells sorted from blood. The receptors stem from a woman between 18 and 30 years old in good health.

The chain has TRBV7-8 and TRBJ2-3; D gene unclear. This CDR3 has 12 residues. Trimming stripped 6 bases from V and 6 bases from J, with 10 bases between. Germline assignment: CDR1 SGHVS and CDR2 FQNEAQ. The CDR3 is CASSQMADTQYF. The CDR3 nucleotides read TGTGCCAGCAGTCAGATGGCGGATACGCAGTATTTT.

The chain has TRBV29-1 and TRBJ1-2; D might be TRBD1 (5 bases). CDR3 length: 12 amino acids. Germline assignment: CDR1 SQVTM and CDR2 ANQGSEA. Trimming shortened V by 3 bases and J by 3 bases, and 8 bases separated the two germline ends. CDR3 in amino acids: CSVDRGDYGYTF. The CDR3 coding sequence is TGCAGCGTTGATAGGGGAGACTATGGCTACACCTTC.

A few counts support this clonotype. The genes are TRBV20-1 and TRBJ2-5, with 13 nucleotides matching TRBD2. This CDR3 spans 15 amino acids. In germline, CDR1 is DFQATT, CDR2 SNEGSKA (reference sequence). Trimming at V came to 3 bases and at J to 1 base, leaving 2 bases not matched to a gene. CDR3 sequence: CSASGLAGAQETQYF. The CDR3, as DNA: TGCAGTGCTAGTGGACTAGCGGGGGCCCAAGAGACCCAGTACTTC.

V and J are TRBV15 and TRBJ2-1; 8 bases align to TRBD2. CDR1 is LNHNV and CDR2 is YYDKDF in the germline V gene (reference sequence). The CDR3 covers 18 residues. V shed 0 bases and J 1 base; nucleotides not matched to a gene: 8. The CDR3 sequence: CATSRDQVAGWSYNEQFF. CDR3 bases: TGTGCCACCAGCAGAGATCAGGTAGCGGGGTGGTCCTACAATGAGCAGTTCTTC.

This clonotype was counted a few times. The chain is built from TRBV24-1 and TRBJ2-1; tentative D call: TRBD2 (5 bases). This CDR3 is 16 amino acids long. CDR1 is KGHDR and CDR2 is SFDVKD in the germline V gene. The V gene lost 7 bases and the J gene lost 5 bases, with 20 bases spanning the gap. This CDR3 reads CATSQRTGLSHNEQFF. As DNA, the CDR3 is TGTGCCACCAGCCAGCGGACGGGCCTATCCCACAATGAGCAGTTCTTC.

This clonotype was recorded at least ten times. The chain recombines TRBV12-3 or TRBV12-4 with TRBJ2-2, with D tentatively TRBD1 (6 bases). The CDR3 contains 15 residues. V lost 6 bases and J lost 0, with 11 bases in between. CDR3 nucleotide sequence: TGTGCCAGCAGATCCGGGACAACGAACACCGGGGAGCTGTTTTTT. Translating gives CASRSGTTNTGELFF.

The chain has TRBV11-1 and TRBJ2-4; maybe TRBD2 (5 bases). Germline V gives CDR1 SGHAT, CDR2 FQDESV (reference sequence). The germline V and J ends were trimmed by 2 bases and 0 bases, with 17 bases remaining between them. The CDR3 loop spans 18 amino acids. CDR3 coding DNA: TGTGCCAGCAGCTTACGGGGTTTGGCAGGATCAGCCAAAAACATTCAGTACTTC. It specifies CASSLRGLAGSAKNIQYF.

This clonotype was seen only a few times. The rearrangement joins TRBV25-1 to TRBJ2-1; 7 nucleotides match TRBD1. The junction had 2 bases not matched to a gene; V was cut back by 3 bases and J by 6 bases. CDR1 is MGHDK and CDR2 is SYGVNS in the germline V gene. The CDR3 spans 13 residues. CDR3: CASSEGQSNEQFF. The CDR3 DNA sequence: TGTGCCAGCAGTGAGGGACAGAGCAATGAGCAGTTCTTC.

Many counts were recorded for this clonotype. CDR3 residues: CASSLGRVSGYTF. The CDR3 coding sequence is TGTGCCAGCAGTTTAGGGCGGGTCTCCGGCTACACCTTC. The chain recombines TRBV12-3 or TRBV12-4 with TRBJ1-2; D remains unclear. This CDR3 is built from 13 residues. V was shortened by 1 base and J by 8 bases, with 11 bases between the two germline ends.

V usage is TRBV20-1 and J usage is TRBJ2-3; 9 bases map to TRBD2. V lost 5 bases to trimming and J lost 5 bases; unmatched junction nucleotides: 8. In germline, CDR1 is DFQATT, CDR2 SNEGSKA (reference sequence). This CDR3 has 14 amino acids. The CDR3 is CSALTSGSGDTQYF. For the CDR3, the DNA is TGCAGTGCTTTAACTAGCGGGTCGGGAGATACGCAGTATTTT.

This clonotype was counted only a few times. The chain combines TRBV24-1 with TRBJ2-1, with unresolved D. The CDR3 loop spans 16 amino acids. Germline V lookup: CDR1 KGHDR, CDR2 SFDVKD. Trimming removed 1 base from V and 2 bases from J, with 11 bases in between. CDR3 sequence reads: CATSDFGGAPYNEQFF. The DNA for the CDR3 is TGTGCCACCAGTGATTTCGGCGGAGCCCCCTACAATGAGCAGTTCTTC.

This clonotype occurred a few times. The chain is built from TRBV20-1 and TRBJ1-2; D may be TRBD1 (6 bases). The V and J ends lost 3 bases and 4 bases respectively, with 15 bases between them. The CDR3 loop spans 14 amino acids. CDR1 and CDR2 (germline): DFQATT, SNEGSKA (reference sequence). This CDR3 reads CSASRVGQSYGYTF. The DNA for the CDR3 is TGCAGTGCTAGCCGGGTAGGACAGAGCTATGGCTACACCTTC.

The genes are TRBV7-6 and TRBJ1-6, with D unresolved. CDR1 is SGHVS and CDR2 is FNYEAQ in the germline V gene. This CDR3 has 14 amino acids. Trimming pared 6 bases from V and 3 bases from J, leaving 9 bases between. The CDR3 reads CASSLRSYNSPLHF. The DNA for the CDR3 is TGTGCCAGCAGTCTACGCAGCTATAATTCACCCCTCCACTTT.

This clonotype was detected once. V is TRBV7-7 and J is TRBJ2-5; possible D gene TRBD1, 5 bases. Deletions cut 5 bases from V and 2 bases from J, with 12 bases between. Germline V gene sequence: CDR1 SSHAT, CDR2 FNYEAQ (reference sequence). This CDR3 spans 14 amino acids. CDR3 protein: CASSQTVLQETQYF. The CDR3, as DNA: TGTGCCAGCAGCCAGACAGTACTACAAGAGACCCAGTACTTC.

The genes are TRBV12-3 or TRBV12-4 and TRBJ2-1; 9 bases fit TRBD2. The trim removed 1 base at V and 9 bases at J, leaving 10 bases unmatched. The CDR3 consists of 16 residues. The CDR3 nucleotides are TGTGCCAGCAGTTTAGGGGTTAGCGGGAGACTAGGTGAGCAGTTCTTC. It yields the protein CASSLGVSGRLGEQFF.

This sequence joins TRBV3-1 and TRBJ2-1; D call uncertain. Germline CDR1 and CDR2: LGHDT and YNNKEL (reference sequence). This CDR3 comprises 16 residues. Trimming removed 1 base from V and 2 bases from J, with 12 bases in between. CDR3 coding DNA: TGTGCCAGCAGCCAAGTTGGGTCAGGAACCTACAATGAGCAGTTCTTC. Translation: CASSQVGSGTYNEQFF.

This clonotype was picked up a small number of times. The J gene is TRBJ2-1, the V gene TRBV4-1, with D perhaps TRBD2 (6 bases). V shed 4 bases and J shed 8 bases, with 12 bases lying between them. Germline lookup yields CDR1 MGHRA and CDR2 YSYEKL. The CDR3 is made up of 13 amino acids. DNA of the CDR3: TGCGCCAGCAGCCGGAGGGCCGAGTATGAGCAGTTCTTC. It codes for CASSRRAEYEQFF.

The chain carries TRBV24-1 and TRBJ2-7; perhaps TRBD2 as D (6 bases). Trimming left V 4 bases short and J 5 bases short, with 14 bases between. The CDR3 spans 14 residues. Germline V CDR1 and CDR2: KGHDR, SFDVKD. The CDR3 sequence: CATSESGPRHEQYF. The CDR3 DNA reads TGTGCCACCAGTGAAAGCGGGCCTAGGCACGAGCAGTACTTC.

The rearrangement uses TRBV15 and TRBJ2-2; no clear D. The germline CDR1 and CDR2 sequences are LNHNV and YYDKDF (reference sequence). The CDR3 consists of 13 residues. V lost 4 bases and J lost 4, with 7 bases in between. Here the CDR3 reads CATSILGTGELFF. Here the CDR3 DNA reads TGTGCCACCAGCATACTTGGCACCGGGGAGCTGTTTTTT.

This chain links TRBV10-3 with TRBJ2-2; D may match TRBD1 or TRBD2 (8 bases each). CDR3 size: 20 residues. Trimming took 4 bases from V and 7 from J, leaving 31 bases between them. Per the germline V gene, CDR1 is ENHRY and CDR2 is SYGVKD. The CDR3 nucleotides read TGTGCCATCAGTGGAACCTGGACAGGGCGAGCGGGAGCAATGGGCGGGGAGCTGTTTTTT. This codes for CAISGTWTGRAGAMGGELFF.